This T cell receptor beta chain was captured in a study of spatial heterogeneity in lung cancer. Study information: Fewer alpha-chain than beta-chain sequences were consistently detected.

This sample's time point: sample taken at primary tumor resection. No cell sorting; template was whole RNA from tumor, lung tissue or PBMC. The cohort: 70 to 75 early-stage, untreated non-small cell lung cancer patients. Points from the study as a whole: Ubiquitous expanded tumor TCRs surfaced in blood more at resection than they did at follow-up.

All TCR cDNA molecules were individually tagged with a unique molecular identifier. A single record per CDR3 protein comes from TCRdb applying MiXCR to the 5' RACE reads. The table includes some 7,500 distinct CDR3 sequences, 8.6% detected once. From germline, CDR1 is KGHDR and CDR2 SFDVKD. Trimming cost V 5 bases and J 2 bases, with 18 bases left between them. The CDR3 extends over 17 amino acids. As concerns this clonotype: Antigen specificity is unknown. The size of this beta chain means little, since it is a stray read in a library made for alpha chains.

The sequenced sample was PBMCs, obtained at surgery. The chain combines TRBV24-1 with TRBJ1-5; D is possibly TRBD1 (5 bases). The clonotype comes from a male donor with early-stage non-small cell lung cancer. The CDR3 sequence is CATSVSPGKGGNQPQHF. CDR3 DNA: TGTGCCACCAGTGTTTCCCCAGGGAAAGGAGGCAATCAGCCCCAGCATTTT.